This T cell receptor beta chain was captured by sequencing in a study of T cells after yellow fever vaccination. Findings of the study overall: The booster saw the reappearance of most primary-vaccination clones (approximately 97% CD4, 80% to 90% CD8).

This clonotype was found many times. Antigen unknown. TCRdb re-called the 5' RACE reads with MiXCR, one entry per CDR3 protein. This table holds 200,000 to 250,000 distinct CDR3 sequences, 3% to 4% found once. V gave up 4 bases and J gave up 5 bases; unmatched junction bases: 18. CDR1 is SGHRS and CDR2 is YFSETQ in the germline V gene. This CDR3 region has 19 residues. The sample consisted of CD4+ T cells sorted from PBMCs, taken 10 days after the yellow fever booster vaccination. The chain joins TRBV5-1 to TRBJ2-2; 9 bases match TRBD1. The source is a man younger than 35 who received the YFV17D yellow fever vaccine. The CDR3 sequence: CASSRPKKPGQGLTGELFF. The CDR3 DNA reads TGCGCCAGCAGCCGACCCAAGAAACCGGGACAGGGCCTAACCGGGGAGCTGTTTTTT.